The clone carrying this T cell receptor beta chain was detected many times. The antigen remains undetermined. The data are from a study of human T cells and chemical hapten exposure. Germline V gene sequence: CDR1 SGHVS, CDR2 FNYEAQ. The CDR3 consists of 15 residues. V dropped 4 bases and J dropped 6; count of bases not matched to a gene: 4. The time point was: patch test 2, 6 weeks after DPC sensitization. Documented treatment: therapeutic diphenylcyclopropenone sensitization with weekly scalp DPC. Prior to each patch test being applied, blood was drawn. Alopecia patients deemed DPC-suitable, aged 18 to 70, excluding pregnancy. For the library, individual cDNA molecules each received unique molecular identifiers. TCRdb used MiXCR to reprocess the RACE reads, holding one entry per CDR3 protein. The table lists under 100,000 distinct CDR3 sequences, under 11% of them singletons, with 4.5% to 5% in the top ten.

General study results and limits: Large CDR3 similarity clusters arose significantly more often from expanded TCRs than from controls.

The clonotype comes from a woman in her fifties or sixties with alopecia areata. Some clones in this sample may be carry-over from other donors' samples. The chain carries TRBV7-6 and TRBJ2-1; 12 nucleotides match TRBD2. The sequencing used whole blood, collected in connection with sensitization to the hapten diphenylcyclopropenone (DPC). CDR3 coding DNA: TGTGCCAGCAGCTGGACTAGCGGGAACGGCAATGAGCAGTTCTTC. Its translation is CASSWTSGNGNEQFF.